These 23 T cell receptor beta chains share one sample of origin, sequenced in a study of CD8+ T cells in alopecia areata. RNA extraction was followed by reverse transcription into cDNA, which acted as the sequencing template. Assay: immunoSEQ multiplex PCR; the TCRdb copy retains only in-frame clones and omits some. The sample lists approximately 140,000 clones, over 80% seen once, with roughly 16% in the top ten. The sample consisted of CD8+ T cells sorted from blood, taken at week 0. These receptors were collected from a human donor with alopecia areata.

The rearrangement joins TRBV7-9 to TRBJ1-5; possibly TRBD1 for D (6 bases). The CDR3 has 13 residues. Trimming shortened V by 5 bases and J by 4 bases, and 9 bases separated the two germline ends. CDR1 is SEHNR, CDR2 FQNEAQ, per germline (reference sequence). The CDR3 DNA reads TGTGCCAGCAGCCCACAGGGAAATCAGCCCCAGCATTTT. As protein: CASSPQGNQPQHF.

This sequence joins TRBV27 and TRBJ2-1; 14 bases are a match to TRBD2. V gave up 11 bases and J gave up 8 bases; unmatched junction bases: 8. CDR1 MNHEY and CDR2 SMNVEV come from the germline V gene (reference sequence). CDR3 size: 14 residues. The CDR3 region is CAARLAGGVDEQFF. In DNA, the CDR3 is TGTGCCGCGCGACTAGCGGGAGGGGTTGATGAGCAGTTCTTC.

Written as DNA, the CDR3 is TGCGCCAGCAGTGAGTCTCCGGGACAACGAGGCACCGGGGAGCTGTTTTTT. Amino acid sequence: CASSESPGQRGTGELFF. The V call is TRBV10-1, the J call TRBJ2-2; a weak D match, TRBD1 (6 bases). The CDR3 covers 17 residues. Germline CDR1 is WNHNN and CDR2 is SYGVQD (reference sequence). The V end lost 0 bases, the J end lost 4 bases, and 15 bases lay between the germline ends.

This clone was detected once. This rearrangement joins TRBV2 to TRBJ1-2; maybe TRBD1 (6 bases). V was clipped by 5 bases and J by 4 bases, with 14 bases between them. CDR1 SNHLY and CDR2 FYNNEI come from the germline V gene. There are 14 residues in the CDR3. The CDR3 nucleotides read TGTGCCAGCAGTCCGGGACATCTGATCTATGGCTACACCTTC. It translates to CASSPGHLIYGYTF.

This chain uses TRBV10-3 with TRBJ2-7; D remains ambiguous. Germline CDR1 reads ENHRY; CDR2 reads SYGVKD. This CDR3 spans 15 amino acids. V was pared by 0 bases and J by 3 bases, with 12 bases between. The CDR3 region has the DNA TGTGCCATCAGTGAGTCTCCAGAGCGAAACTACGAGCAGTACTTC. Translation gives CAISESPERNYEQYF.

The CDR3 region has the DNA TGCGCCAGCAGCCAAGATCCAAGCGGCGGAAGGAATGAGCAGTTCTTC. Encoded protein: CASSQDPSGGRNEQFF. The chain links TRBV4-1 to TRBJ2-1, with D possibly TRBD2 on 5 matching bases. This CDR3 comprises 16 residues. Trimming removed 0 bases at V and 7 bases at J, with 16 bases between. In germline, CDR1 is MGHRA, CDR2 YSYEKL.

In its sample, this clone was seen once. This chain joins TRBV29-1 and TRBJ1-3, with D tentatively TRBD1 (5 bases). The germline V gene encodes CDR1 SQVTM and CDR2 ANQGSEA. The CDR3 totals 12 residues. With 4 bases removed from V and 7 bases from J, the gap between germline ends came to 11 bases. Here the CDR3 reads CSVAQSGNTIYF. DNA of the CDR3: TGCAGCGTTGCCCAGTCAGGGAACACCATATATTTT.

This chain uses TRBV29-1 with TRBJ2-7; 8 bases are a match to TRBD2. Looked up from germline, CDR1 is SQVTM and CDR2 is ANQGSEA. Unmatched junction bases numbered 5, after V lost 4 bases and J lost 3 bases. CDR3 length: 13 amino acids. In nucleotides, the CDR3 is TGCAGCGTTGTAGGGCGGGGGGACTACGAGCAGTACTTC. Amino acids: CSVVGRGDYEQYF.

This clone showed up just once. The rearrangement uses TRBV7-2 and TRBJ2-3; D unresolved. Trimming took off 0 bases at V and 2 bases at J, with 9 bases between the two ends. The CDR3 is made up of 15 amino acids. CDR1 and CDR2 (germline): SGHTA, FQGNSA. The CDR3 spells CASSLAGYYTDTQYF. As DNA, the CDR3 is TGTGCCAGCAGCTTAGCGGGATATTACACAGATACGCAGTATTTT.

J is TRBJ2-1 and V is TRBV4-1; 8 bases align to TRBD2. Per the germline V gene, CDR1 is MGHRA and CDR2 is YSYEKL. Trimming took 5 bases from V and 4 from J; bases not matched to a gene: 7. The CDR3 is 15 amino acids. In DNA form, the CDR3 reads TGCGCCAGCAGCTCCCAGCGGGGGACTTACAATGAGCAGTTCTTC. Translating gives CASSSQRGTYNEQFF.

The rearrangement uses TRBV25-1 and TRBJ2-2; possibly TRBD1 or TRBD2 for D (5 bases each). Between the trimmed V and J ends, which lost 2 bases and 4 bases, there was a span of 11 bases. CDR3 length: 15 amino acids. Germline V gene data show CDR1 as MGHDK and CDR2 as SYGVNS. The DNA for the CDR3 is TGTGCCAGCAGTGAACCTCCAGGGAGCACCGGGGAGCTGTTTTTT. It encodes CASSEPPGSTGELFF.

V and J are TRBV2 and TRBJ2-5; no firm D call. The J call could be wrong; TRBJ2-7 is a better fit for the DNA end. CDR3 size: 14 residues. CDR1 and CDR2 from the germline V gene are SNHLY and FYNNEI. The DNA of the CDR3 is TGTGCCAGCATAGCCGACACCCTTACCTACGAGCAGTACTTC. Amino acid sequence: CASIADTLTYEQYF.

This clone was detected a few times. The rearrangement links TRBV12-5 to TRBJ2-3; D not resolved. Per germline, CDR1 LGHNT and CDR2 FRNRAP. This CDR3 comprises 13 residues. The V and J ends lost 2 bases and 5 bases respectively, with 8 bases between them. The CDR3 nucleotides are TGTGCTAGTGGTTTGCCACCGGAAGATACGCAGTATTTT. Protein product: CASGLPPEDTQYF.

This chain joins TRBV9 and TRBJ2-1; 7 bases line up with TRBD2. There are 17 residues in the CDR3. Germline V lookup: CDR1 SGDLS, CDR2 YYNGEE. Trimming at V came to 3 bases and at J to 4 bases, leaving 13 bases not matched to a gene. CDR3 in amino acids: CASSADLLAAQYNEQFF. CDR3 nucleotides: TGTGCCAGCAGCGCCGACCTCCTAGCGGCACAATACAATGAGCAGTTCTTC.

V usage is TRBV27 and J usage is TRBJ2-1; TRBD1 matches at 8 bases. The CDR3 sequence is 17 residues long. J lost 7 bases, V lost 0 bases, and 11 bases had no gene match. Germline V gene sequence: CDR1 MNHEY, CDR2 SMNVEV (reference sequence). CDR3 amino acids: CASSLSSPTGGMNEQFF. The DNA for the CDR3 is TGTGCCAGCAGTTTATCCTCGCCAACAGGGGGGATGAATGAGCAGTTCTTC.

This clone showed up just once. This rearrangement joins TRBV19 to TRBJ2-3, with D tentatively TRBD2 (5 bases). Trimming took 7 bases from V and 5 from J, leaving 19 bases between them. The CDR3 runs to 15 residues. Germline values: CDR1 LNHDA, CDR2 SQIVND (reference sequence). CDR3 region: CASNSLETGIDTQYF. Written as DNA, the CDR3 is TGTGCCAGTAACTCCCTGGAAACCGGGATAGATACGCAGTATTTT. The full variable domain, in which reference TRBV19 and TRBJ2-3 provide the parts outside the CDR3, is DGGITQSPKYLFRKEGQNVTLSCEQNLNHDAMYWYRQDPGQGLRLIYYSQIVNDFQKGDIAEGYSVSREKKESFPLTVTSAQKNPTAFYLCASNSLETGIDTQYFGPGTRLTVL.

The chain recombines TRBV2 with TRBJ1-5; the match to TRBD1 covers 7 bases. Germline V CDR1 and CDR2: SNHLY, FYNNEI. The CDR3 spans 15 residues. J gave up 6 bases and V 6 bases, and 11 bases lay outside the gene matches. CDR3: CASRRGGGWSQPQHF. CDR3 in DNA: TGTGCCAGCAGGCGAGGGGGCGGCTGGTCTCAGCCCCAGCATTTT.

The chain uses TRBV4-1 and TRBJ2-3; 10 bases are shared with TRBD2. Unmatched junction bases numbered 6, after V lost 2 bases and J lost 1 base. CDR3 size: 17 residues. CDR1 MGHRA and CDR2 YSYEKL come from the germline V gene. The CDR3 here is CASSQPLAGKRTDTQYF. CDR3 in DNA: TGCGCCAGCAGCCAACCACTAGCGGGAAAGCGCACAGATACGCAGTATTTT.

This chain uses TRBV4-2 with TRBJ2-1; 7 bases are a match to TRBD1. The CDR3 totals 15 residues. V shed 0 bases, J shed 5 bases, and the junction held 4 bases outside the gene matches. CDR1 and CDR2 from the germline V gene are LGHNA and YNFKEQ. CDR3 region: CASSQEGQANNEQFF. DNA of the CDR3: TGTGCCAGCAGCCAAGAAGGACAGGCCAACAATGAGCAGTTCTTC.

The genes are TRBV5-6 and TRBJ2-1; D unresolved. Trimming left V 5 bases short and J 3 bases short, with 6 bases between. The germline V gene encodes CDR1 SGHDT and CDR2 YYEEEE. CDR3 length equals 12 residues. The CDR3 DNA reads TGTGCCAGCAGTTCATACTACAATGAGCAGTTCTTC. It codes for CASSSYYNEQFF.

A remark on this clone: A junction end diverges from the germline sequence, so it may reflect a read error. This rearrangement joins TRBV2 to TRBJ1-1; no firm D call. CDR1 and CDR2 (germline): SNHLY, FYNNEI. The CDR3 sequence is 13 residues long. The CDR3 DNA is TGCGCTCAAACCCTGGGCAGGTACACTGAAGCTTTCTTT. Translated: CAQTLGRYTEAFF.

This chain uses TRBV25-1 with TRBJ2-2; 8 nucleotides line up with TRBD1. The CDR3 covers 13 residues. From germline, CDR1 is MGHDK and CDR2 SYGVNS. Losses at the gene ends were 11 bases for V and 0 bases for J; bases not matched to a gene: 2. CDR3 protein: CAHRGTNTGELFF. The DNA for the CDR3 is TGTGCCCACAGGGGGACGAACACCGGGGAGCTGTTTTTT.

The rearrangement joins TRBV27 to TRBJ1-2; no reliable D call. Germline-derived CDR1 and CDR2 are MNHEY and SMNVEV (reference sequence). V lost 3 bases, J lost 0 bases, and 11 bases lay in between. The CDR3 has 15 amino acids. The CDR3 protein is CASSFMPGTNYGYTF. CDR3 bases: TGTGCCAGCAGTTTTATGCCCGGCACTAACTATGGCTACACCTTC.